Following are 9 T cell receptor beta chains from one sample sequenced in a study of CD8 T cells in ankylosing spondylitis. These receptors' antigens are unknown. General observations from the study: What appeared characteristic of ankylosing spondylitis blood was a TCR beta motif of fewer than ten highly homologous variants.

From the 5' RACE reads, TCRdb called clonotypes with MiXCR, one entry per CDR3 protein. Of 100,000 to 150,000 distinct CDR3 sequences listed, roughly a sixth are singletons. The sample was blood, either unsorted or a sorted T cell fraction (not recorded which). These receptor sequences come from a male donor with ankylosing spondylitis.

V is TRBV28 and J is TRBJ1-5; D gene unclear. The CDR3 length is 13 residues. Germline assignment: CDR1 MDHEN and CDR2 SYDVKM. The V gene lost 3 bases and the J gene lost 10 bases, with 13 bases spanning the gap. The CDR3 DNA is TGTGCCAGCAGTTTGGGCACGTATAGTCCCCAGCATTTT. Protein: CASSLGTYSPQHF.

The chain joins TRBV9 to TRBJ2-1, with 11 nucleotides matching TRBD1. This CDR3 comprises 16 residues. Germline CDR1 SGDLS, CDR2 YYNGEE. The V segment lost 2 bases and the J segment 5 bases; nucleotides outside the gene matches: 6. The CDR3 region has the DNA TGTGCCAGCAGCGTCTCCGGGACAGGGGGTAACAATGAGCAGTTCTTC. This encodes CASSVSGTGGNNEQFF.

This clonotype has more than one count but fewer than ten. The chain joins TRBV10-3 to TRBJ2-1, with TRBD2 matching over 13 bases. CDR3 length: 19 amino acids. After removal of 1 base from V and 0 bases from J, the junction contained 6 bases not matched to a gene. The germline CDR1 and CDR2 sequences are ENHRY and SYGVKD. The CDR3 nucleotides are TGTGCCATCAGTGAGTGGACTAGCGGGAGCGCCGGCTCCTACAATGAGCAGTTCTTC. This translates into CAISEWTSGSAGSYNEQFF.

This clonotype was found many times. J is TRBJ2-1 and V is TRBV20-1, with a weak D call TRBD2 (5 bases). Germline CDR1 DFQATT, CDR2 SNEGSKA (reference sequence). Trimming stripped 2 bases from V and 4 bases from J, with 9 bases between. The CDR3 consists of 13 residues. Written as DNA, the CDR3 is TGCAGTGCTAGAAAACTAGGTTACAATGAGCAGTTCTTC. Its translation: CSARKLGYNEQFF.

This chain connects TRBV28 to TRBJ2-7; TRBD1 matches at 7 bases. CDR1 and CDR2 from the germline V gene are MDHEN and SYDVKM. There are 15 residues in the CDR3. Trimming took 4 bases from V and 1 from J; bases not matched to a gene: 7. DNA of the CDR3: TGTGCCAGCAGTTCAACCGGGACAGTTTCCTACGAGCAGTACTTC. The encoded protein is CASSSTGTVSYEQYF.

This chain uses TRBV28 with TRBJ2-1; the D call may be TRBD1 or TRBD2 (5 bases each). The CDR3 runs 12 residues. V lost 10 bases and J 7 bases, leaving 14 bases between the germline ends. Germline assignment: CDR1 MDHEN and CDR2 SYDVKM. The CDR3, as DNA: TGTGCCACCCGGGACGGACTGAATGAGCAGTTCTTC. Its protein is CATRDGLNEQFF.

This clonotype was detected only a few times. In DNA, the CDR3 is TGTGCCAGCAGTCTCCTAGCGGGAGGGGGCACCGGGGAGCTGTTTTTT. Protein product: CASSLLAGGGTGELFF. The J gene is TRBJ2-2, the V gene TRBV27; TRBD2 matches 12 bases. CDR3 size: 16 residues. The germline V gene encodes CDR1 MNHEY and CDR2 SMNVEV (reference sequence). V lost 5 bases to trimming and J lost 4 bases; unmatched junction nucleotides: 5.

V and J are TRBV20-1 and TRBJ2-5; no definite D call. From germline, CDR1 is DFQATT and CDR2 SNEGSKA (reference sequence). V lost 4 bases and J 0 bases, leaving 6 bases between the germline ends. The length of the CDR3 is 12 residues. CDR3 amino acids: CSAMTDQETQYF. DNA for the CDR3: TGCAGTGCTATGACGGACCAAGAGACCCAGTACTTC.

The chain recombines TRBV15 with TRBJ2-1; D might be TRBD1 or TRBD2, each matching 5 bases. The length of the CDR3 is 13 residues. Germline loops: CDR1 LNHNV, CDR2 YYDKDF (reference sequence). Deletions cut 3 bases from V and 9 bases from J, with 12 bases between. The CDR3 here is CATSRGPGTEQFF. CDR3 bases: TGTGCCACCAGCAGGGGACCTGGGACTGAGCAGTTCTTC.